A selection of T cell receptor beta chains follows, all from one sample in a study of cytomegalovirus exposure and HLA in healthy donors. Method: immunoSEQ multiplex PCR; TCRdb's copy keeps in-frame clones and lacks some. There are around 140,000 clones in the sample; approximately 78% occur only once, and roughly 7.7% lies in the top ten. Sequenced sample: PBMCs. Source of these receptors: a woman in her fifties or sixties in good health and CMV-seropositive. CDR3s include the opening cysteine and the closing phenylalanine or tryptophan. A D gene is named only where the DNA matches it firmly. Size tells how often a clone was seen (once, few, many) or the class of an expanded clone, and some rows leave it out.

clone size: .; J gene: TRBJ2-2; V gene: TRBV28; D gene: TRBD2; CDR3 protein: CASSPIPRTSGTFNTGELFF; CDR3 DNA: TGTGCCAGCAGTCCCATTCCCCGGACTAGCGGGACCTTTAACACCGGGGAGCTGTTTTTT
clone size: once; J gene: TRBJ2-7; V gene: TRBV7-2; D gene: .; CDR3 protein: CASSLVGAQVYEQYF; CDR3 DNA: TGTGCCAGCAGCTTAGTGGGTGCACAGGTCTACGAGCAGTACTTC
clone size: .; J gene: TRBJ2-6; V gene: TRBV4-3; D gene: .; CDR3 protein: CASSQALGRGPTGANVLTF; CDR3 DNA: TGCGCCAGCAGCCAAGCCCTCGGGCGGGGGCCCACTGGGGCCAACGTCCTGACTTTC
clone size: .; J gene: TRBJ2-3; V gene: TRBV6-4; D gene: .; CDR3 protein: CASSLKYPGTDTQYF; CDR3 DNA: TGTGCCAGCAGCTTGAAGTATCCAGGTACAGATACGCAGTATTTT
clone size: .; J gene: TRBJ1-5; V gene: TRBV18; D gene: .; CDR3 protein: CASSPEGRAQHF; CDR3 DNA: TGTGCCAGCTCACCAGAGGGGAGGGCCCAGCATTTT
clone size: .; J gene: TRBJ1-5; V gene: TRBV21-1; D gene: .; CDR3 protein: CASSKRLEAGSNQPQHF; CDR3 DNA: TGTGCCAGCAGCAAAAGGTTGGAGGCTGGGAGCAATCAGCCCCAGCATTTT
clone size: .; J gene: TRBJ2-1; V gene: TRBV5-1; D gene: .; CDR3 protein: CASSLGSSSYNEQFF; CDR3 DNA: TGCGCCAGCAGCCTCGGTTCTAGCTCCTACAATGAGCAGTTCTTC
clone size: .; J gene: TRBJ1-1; V gene: TRBV7-2; D gene: .; CDR3 protein: CASSTLTSANTEAFF; CDR3 DNA: TGTGCCAGCAGCACCCTGACTTCAGCTAACACTGAAGCTTTCTTT
clone size: .; J gene: TRBJ2-2; V gene: TRBV6-5; D gene: TRBD1; CDR3 protein: CASRDRSLTGELFF; CDR3 DNA: TGTGCCAGCCGGGACAGGTCCCTTACCGGGGAGCTGTTTTTT
clone size: .; J gene: TRBJ2-2; V gene: TRBV11-2; D gene: TRBD2; CDR3 protein: CASSLVQLAGAGELFF; CDR3 DNA: TGTGCCAGCAGCTTAGTGCAACTAGCGGGAGCCGGGGAGCTGTTTTTT
clone size: .; J gene: TRBJ1-4; V gene: TRBV18; D gene: .; CDR3 protein: CASHPGQTNEKLFF; CDR3 DNA: TGTGCCAGCCACCCAGGGCAAACTAATGAAAAACTGTTTTTT
clone size: .; J gene: TRBJ1-1; V gene: TRBV5-1; D gene: .; CDR3 protein: CASSFRTGRNTEAFF; CDR3 DNA: TGCGCCAGCAGCTTCCGCACAGGGAGGAACACTGAAGCTTTCTTT
clone size: .; J gene: TRBJ2-7; V gene: TRBV9; D gene: TRBD2; CDR3 protein: CASSARELAGGYEQYF; CDR3 DNA: TGTGCCAGCAGCGCTCGAGAACTAGCGGGAGGCTACGAGCAGTACTTC
clone size: .; J gene: TRBJ2-3; V gene: TRBV18; D gene: TRBD2; CDR3 protein: CASSLSGGLTDTQYF; CDR3 DNA: TGTGCCAGCTCACTTTCCGGGGGGTTGACAGATACGCAGTATTTT
clone size: .; J gene: TRBJ2-7; V gene: TRBV28; D gene: TRBD2; CDR3 protein: CATERAGEGEQYF; CDR3 DNA: TGTGCCACCGAAAGAGCGGGAGAAGGCGAGCAGTACTTC
clone size: few; J gene: TRBJ1-1; V gene: TRBV5-4; D gene: .; CDR3 protein: CASSLGPGAANTEAFF; CDR3 DNA: TGTGCCAGCAGCTTGGGACCGGGAGCGGCGAACACTGAAGCTTTCTTT
clone size: .; J gene: TRBJ2-5; V gene: TRBV6-5; D gene: TRBD2; CDR3 protein: CASSLTWLAEETQYF; CDR3 DNA: TGTGCCAGCAGTCTTACCTGGCTAGCGGAAGAGACCCAGTACTTC
clone size: .; J gene: TRBJ1-1; V gene: TRBV27; D gene: TRBD1; CDR3 protein: CASRSLDRGATEAFF; CDR3 DNA: TGTGCCAGCCGTTCGCTTGACAGGGGGGCCACTGAAGCTTTCTTT
clone size: .; J gene: TRBJ1-1; V gene: TRBV11-1; D gene: .; CDR3 protein: CASSPTGMWTEAFF; CDR3 DNA: TGTGCCAGCAGTCCAACAGGGATGTGGACTGAAGCTTTCTTT
clone size: once; J gene: TRBJ2-3; V gene: TRBV6-1; D gene: TRBD1; CDR3 protein: CASSGDRGLGTDTQYF; CDR3 DNA: TGTGCCAGCAGTGGCGACAGGGGGCTTGGCACAGATACGCAGTATTTT
clone size: few; J gene: TRBJ1-1; V gene: TRBV11-3; D gene: .; CDR3 protein: CASSLSGEAGNTEAFF; CDR3 DNA: TGTGCCAGCAGCTTAAGCGGGGAGGCAGGGAACACTGAAGCTTTCTTT
clone size: .; J gene: TRBJ1-5; V gene: TRBV6-6; D gene: .; CDR3 protein: CASNQGNQPQHF; CDR3 DNA: TGTGCCAGCAACCAGGGCAATCAGCCCCAGCATTTT